Below, one TCR beta chain is given with its context. Method: immunoSEQ multiplex PCR; TCRdb's copy keeps in-frame clones and lacks some. The profile shows about 84,000 clones, approximately 84% of them singletons. The data were obtained in a study of OX40 agonist ivuxolimab in advanced cancers. As for the study in general: Intravenous ivuxolimab at 0.01 to 10 mg/kg was given to patients every 2 weeks.

This TCR was recovered from an adult with an advanced solid tumor such as melanoma, head and neck, liver or kidney cancer. Sample: CD4+ or CD8+ T cells sorted from blood, taken in a trial of the OX40 agonist ivuxolimab.

Written as DNA, the CDR3 is TGTGCCAGCAGCTTGGGGTCAGGGGATGGCTACACCTTC. Translating it yields CASSLGSGDGYTF. The chain joins TRBV5-5 to TRBJ1-2; D perhaps matches TRBD1 (6 bases). V was clipped by 0 bases and J by 6 bases, with 9 bases between them. The CDR3 is 13 residues long. CDR1 SGHKS and CDR2 YYEKEE come from the germline V gene (reference sequence).